The 4 T cell receptor beta chains below were found in one sample sequenced in a study of B cell selection in AIRE deficiency. Regulatory T cells were sorted as CD4+CD25hiCD127low/negative. TCRdb's copy holds only in-frame clones and misses some; the assay was immunoSEQ multiplex PCR. This table holds about 21,000 clones, 94% found once. Sequencing input: Tregs sorted from PBMCs. The receptors were sampled from a human donor with AIRE deficiency.

The V call is TRBV2, the J call TRBJ2-2; tentatively, D is TRBD1 (6 bases). Per germline, CDR1 SNHLY and CDR2 FYNNEI. V was pared by 5 bases and J by 1 base, with 8 bases between. There are 14 residues in the CDR3. This chain's CDR3 is CASSQQGNTGELFF. In DNA, the CDR3 is TGTGCCAGCAGTCAACAGGGGAACACCGGGGAGCTGTTTTTT.

The chain is built from TRBV7-2 and TRBJ2-1; TRBD2 might be the D (5 bases). Trimming pared 4 bases from V and 10 bases from J, leaving 8 bases between. Germline V gene data show CDR1 as SGHTA and CDR2 as FQGNSA. The CDR3 has 11 amino acids. This CDR3 is CASSSTREQFF. The CDR3, as DNA: TGTGCCAGCAGCTCCACTAGAGAGCAGTTCTTC.

This clone was picked up one time. The CDR3 is CASSPSGGGLNSPLHF. The CDR3 coding sequence is TGTGCCAGCAGCCCGTCAGGGGGGGGTCTTAATTCACCCCTCCACTTT. The J gene is TRBJ1-6, the V gene TRBV7-9; 7 nucleotides line up with TRBD1. This CDR3 has 16 amino acids. Germline CDR1 SEHNR, CDR2 FQNEAQ (reference sequence). After removal of 5 bases from V and 6 bases from J, the junction contained 10 bases not matched to a gene.

V gene TRBV11-3 combines with J gene TRBJ1-1; D ambiguous. Trimming left V 5 bases short and J 4 bases short, with 11 bases between. Germline CDR1 is SGHNT and CDR2 is YENEEA. The CDR3 covers 13 residues. CDR3 protein: CASSPTGLTEAFF. DNA of the CDR3: TGTGCCAGCAGCCCAACCGGCCTCACTGAAGCTTTCTTT. Full variable domain (outside the CDR3, taken from reference TRBV11-3 and TRBJ1-1): EAGVVQSPRYKIIEKKQPVAFWCNPISGHNTLYWYLQNLGQGPELLIRYENEEAVDDSQLPKDRFSAERLKGVDSTLKIQPAELGDSAVYLCASSPTGLTEAFFGQGTRLTVV.